This T cell receptor beta chain was retrieved from a study of CD8+CD57+ T cells in acquired aplastic anemia. Study-wide context: Recorded DNA amounts for sorted CD4+ and CD8+ cells had an average of around 3.5 ug.

The CDR3 length is 17 residues. J lost 5 bases, V lost 2 bases, and 11 bases had no gene match. The sequenced patients had an expansion of CD8+CD57+ cells seen by flow cytometry. No patient had been given any therapy when blood was sampled. Findings and limits, study-wide: Controls did not differ significantly from patients in CD8+ Simpson's diversity.

Of note for this clonotype: Its antigen is undetermined.

Template material for TCR beta VDJ and CDR3 profiling consisted of genomic DNA. TCRdb independently ran MiXCR on the reads; one entry per CDR3 protein. The profile shows 200,000 to 250,000 distinct CDR3 sequences, approximately 60% of them singletons. Material for sequencing was sorted CD4+, CD8+, or CD8+CD57+ T cells (not recorded which) from PBMCs. J is TRBJ2-7 and V is TRBV12-3 or TRBV12-4, with 11 nucleotides matching TRBD1. This TCR came from a human donor with aplastic anemia. The CDR3 sequence: CASSLRFWDRGVNEQYF. The CDR3 bases are TGTGCCAGCAGTTTAAGGTTTTGGGACAGGGGGGTGAACGAGCAGTACTTC.